This passage covers 8 T cell receptor beta chains from one sample sequenced in a study of blood T cell repertoires in COVID-19. The assay was immunoSEQ multiplex PCR, and TCRdb's table has in-frame clones only and misses some. The table lists under 200,000 clones, around 83% of them singletons, with less than 2% in the top ten. The sample taken for sequencing was peripheral blood. These receptors were obtained from a human donor in a cohort sampled during active COVID-19.

In its sample, this clone was seen once. This chain connects TRBV19 to TRBJ1-1; D uncertain. The V gene lost 3 bases and the J gene lost 0 bases, with 14 bases spanning the gap. Germline lookup yields CDR1 LNHDA and CDR2 SQIVND (reference sequence). This CDR3 comprises 16 residues. CDR3 nucleotide sequence: TGTGCCAGTAGTATCGGGAGGGTGGCTATGAACACTGAAGCTTTCTTT. The encoded protein is CASSIGRVAMNTEAFF.

This chain links TRBV7-3 with TRBJ2-5; 11 bases line up with TRBD1. Losses at the gene ends were 5 bases for V and 4 bases for J; bases not matched to a gene: 6. CDR1 and CDR2 from the germline V gene are SGHTA and FQGTGA. CDR3 length: 15 residues. In DNA form, the CDR3 reads TGTGCCAGCAGCCCCGGACAGGGGGCAGGAGAGACCCAGTACTTC. Amino acid sequence: CASSPGQGAGETQYF.

This chain connects TRBV4-3 to TRBJ2-7, with D possibly being TRBD1 (5 bases). Trimming pared 1 base from V and 3 bases from J, leaving 13 bases between. Per germline, CDR1 LGHNA and CDR2 YSLEER. The CDR3 covers 15 residues. The CDR3 reads CASSQVWGPNYEQYF. In nucleotides, the CDR3 is TGCGCCAGCAGCCAAGTTTGGGGCCCTAACTACGAGCAGTACTTC.

The chain carries TRBV4-3 and TRBJ2-2; 9 bases fit TRBD2. This CDR3 is built from 17 residues. J was trimmed by 5 bases and V by 1 base; bases with no gene match: 8. Germline V gene lookup returns CDR1 LGHNA and CDR2 YSLEER. CDR3: CASSQVAGALGTGELFF. Written as DNA, the CDR3 is TGCGCCAGCAGCCAAGTAGCGGGGGCCCTGGGGACCGGGGAGCTGTTTTTT.

This chain joins TRBV29-1 and TRBJ1-3; no reliable D call. The CDR3 consists of 13 residues. The germline V and J ends were trimmed by 1 base and 0 bases, with 4 bases remaining between them. CDR1 SQVTM and CDR2 ANQGSEA come from the germline V gene. The CDR3 DNA reads TGCAGCGTTGAAGGACTCTCTGGAAACACCATATATTTT. Protein product: CSVEGLSGNTIYF.

The chain links TRBV6-2 or TRBV6-3 to TRBJ2-4; 9 bases are shared with TRBD2. With V trimmed by 4 bases and J by 6 bases, 7 bases remained unmatched. CDR1 is MNHEY, CDR2 SVGEGT, per germline. The CDR3 is made up of 15 amino acids. Here the CDR3 DNA reads TGTGCCAGCAGTTTGAAGGCGGGGGGGGGAAACATTCAGTACTTC. It codes for CASSLKAGGGNIQYF.

J is TRBJ2-5 and V is TRBV4-1; 7 nucleotides agree with TRBD1. Trimming cost V 0 bases and J 1 base; bases outside gene matches: 5. This CDR3 comprises 16 residues. Germline V gene data show CDR1 as MGHRA and CDR2 as YSYEKL. This CDR3 is CASSQDLGTAQETQYF. Written as DNA, the CDR3 is TGCGCCAGCAGCCAAGATTTAGGGACAGCCCAAGAGACCCAGTACTTC.

This chain joins TRBV28 and TRBJ1-4; perhaps TRBD1 as D (5 bases). CDR1 and CDR2 from the germline V gene are MDHEN and SYDVKM. The CDR3 loop spans 18 amino acids. V shed 5 bases and J shed 11 bases, with 30 bases lying between them. Here the CDR3 reads CASSPSGVGERAKVKLFF. CDR3 sequence (DNA): TGTGCCAGCAGTCCCTCGGGGGTAGGGGAAAGGGCGAAAGTGAAACTGTTTTTT.